Sequencing of this T cell receptor (beta chain) was carried out in a study of metastatic and nonmetastatic thyroid tumors. V was pared by 7 bases and J by 3 bases, with 13 bases between. Germline V lookup: CDR1 MNHNS, CDR2 SASEGT. The CDR3 extends over 14 amino acids. Study results and caveats: Compared with benign nodules, malignant thyroid tumors were reported to have significantly higher TCR beta diversity in both blood and tumor.

In this sample, this clone turned up many times. No antigen is known for it. There were no patients who had received any treatment before thyroid surgery. Original handling: To classify distant metastasis in papillary thyroid cancer, a model was built from CDR3 differences across clinicopathological groups. Via MiXCR, TCRdb re-called the PCR reads. The V and J calls were determined by TCRdb, not by the authors. The sample carries 27,000 or so clones, about 15% recorded once. Sample: blood. This chain connects TRBV6-1 to TRBJ1-5; D possibly corresponds to TRBD1 (6 bases). The receptor's source is a male donor with papillary thyroid cancer or a benign thyroid nodule (not recorded which). Some clones in this sample may be carry-over from other donors' samples. CDR3 nucleotide sequence: TGTGCCAGCATCATTCAGGGGTCCAATCAGCCCCAGCATTTT. It translates to CASIIQGSNQPQHF.